These T cell receptor beta chains were read from a single sample in a study of cytomegalovirus exposure and HLA in healthy donors. Generated by immunoSEQ multiplex PCR, the TCRdb table keeps only in-frame clones and is missing some. This sample has about 140,000 clones; over 60% occur once, and the top ten carry 1% to 1.5%. The sequenced material came from PBMCs. These receptors were taken from a male donor in good health and CMV-seropositive. CDR3s include the opening cysteine and the closing phenylalanine or tryptophan. Each record gives: V gene, D gene, CDR3 length, J gene, clone size, CDR3 DNA, CDR3 protein. The D gene is left open where the match is weak. The size of a clone is reported for some rows only, either as once, few or many, or as a class for expanded clones.

V: TRBV5-1; D: TRBD2; length: 15; J: TRBJ2-7; size: -; DNA: TGCGCCAGCAGCTTGGCGGGGGGAGCCTCCTACGAGCAGTACTTC; CDR3: CASSLAGGASYEQYF
V: TRBV10-2; D: TRBD1; length: 15; J: TRBJ1-4; size: -; DNA: TGCGCCAGCAGTGAGGCCGGGACAGGGAATGAAAAACTGTTTTTT; CDR3: CASSEAGTGNEKLFF
V: TRBV5-1; D: -; length: 14; J: TRBJ2-7; size: -; DNA: TGCGCCAGCAGCTTGGCCGGACAGATGTACGAGCAGTACTTC; CDR3: CASSLAGQMYEQYF
V: TRBV19; D: TRBD1; length: 16; J: TRBJ1-1; size: few; DNA: TGTGCCAGTTCTTGGGGACAGGGGGGCATGAACACTGAAGCTTTCTTT; CDR3: CASSWGQGGMNTEAFF
V: TRBV29-1; D: TRBD1; length: 11; J: TRBJ1-2; size: -; DNA: TGCAGCGTTGTCGACAGGGATGGCTACACCTTC; CDR3: CSVVDRDGYTF
V: TRBV2; D: -; length: 15; J: TRBJ1-5; size: -; DNA: TGTGCCAGCAGGGGAAAGTTAGCGAGCAATCAGCCCCAGCATTTT; CDR3: CASRGKLASNQPQHF
V: TRBV14; D: TRBD1; length: 16; J: TRBJ2-1; size: few; DNA: TGTGCCAGCAGCCGGAACAGGGGGTCAGTAGGCAATGAGCAGTTCTTC; CDR3: CASSRNRGSVGNEQFF
V: TRBV2; D: TRBD1; length: 15; J: TRBJ1-5; size: -; DNA: TGTGCCAGCACTTACAACAGGGGCAGCAATCAGCCCCAGCATTTT; CDR3: CASTYNRGSNQPQHF
V: TRBV28; D: -; length: 13; J: TRBJ1-5; size: -; DNA: TGTGCCAGCAGTTCGCCGCAGGGAACGCCCCAGCATTTT; CDR3: CASSSPQGTPQHF
V: TRBV9; D: TRBD2; length: 17; J: TRBJ2-1; size: few; DNA: TGTGCCAGCAGCGTAGTTGGTGCGGGGGGGCCCTCCAATGAGCAGTTCTTC; CDR3: CASSVVGAGGPSNEQFF
V: TRBV5-1; D: -; length: 13; J: TRBJ1-1; size: -; DNA: TGCGCCAGCAGCCCAACCCCGGGAGGGCAAGCTTTCTTT; CDR3: CASSPTPGGQAFF
V: TRBV6-6; D: -; length: 16; J: TRBJ2-2; size: once; DNA: TGTGCCAGCAGTGGGGCAGGGCAGGCCGAAACCGGGGAGCTGTTTTTT; CDR3: CASSGAGQAETGELFF
V: TRBV10-3; D: -; length: 12; J: TRBJ2-5; size: -; DNA: TGTGCCATCAGTGACCTACAAGAGACCCAGTACTTC; CDR3: CAISDLQETQYF
V: TRBV19; D: -; length: 11; J: TRBJ2-1; size: -; DNA: TGTGCCAGTATCGGGGGCAATGAGCAGTTCTTC; CDR3: CASIGGNEQFF
V: TRBV5-4; D: -; length: 14; J: TRBJ2-5; size: -; DNA: TGTGCCAGCAGCTCAGGACAGAGGGGTGGACCCCAGTACTTC; CDR3: CASSSGQRGGPQYF
V: TRBV11-2; D: -; length: 15; J: TRBJ1-2; size: -; DNA: TGTGCCAGCAGCTTAGGTGGCGGGGGCGACTATGGCTACACCTTC; CDR3: CASSLGGGGDYGYTF
V: TRBV27; D: -; length: 15; J: TRBJ2-3; size: -; DNA: TGTGCCAGCTCGACGGGGGAGTCTTGGACAGATACGCAGTATTTT; CDR3: CASSTGESWTDTQYF
V: TRBV7-9; D: TRBD1; length: 15; J: TRBJ1-2; size: -; DNA: TGTGCCAGCAGCTCAGCGGGACAGGGGAGCTATGGCTACACCTTC; CDR3: CASSSAGQGSYGYTF
V: TRBV27; D: -; length: 14; J: TRBJ1-5; size: -; DNA: TGTGCCAGCAGTTTAGTTTACGGGAATCAGCCCCAGCATTTT; CDR3: CASSLVYGNQPQHF
V: TRBV19; D: TRBD2; length: 15; J: TRBJ2-1; size: -; DNA: TGTGCCAGTAGTAATATAGCGGGTTCCTACAATGAGCAGTTCTTC; CDR3: CASSNIAGSYNEQFF
V: TRBV5-4; D: TRBD2; length: 14; J: TRBJ2-7; size: -; DNA: TGTGCCAGCAGCTTGGGCGGGAGTAATTACGAGCAGTACTTC; CDR3: CASSLGGSNYEQYF
V: TRBV28; D: -; length: 15; J: TRBJ2-3; size: once; DNA: TGTGCCAGCAGTTTAGTGGCGGGCGTCTCAGATACGCAGTATTTT; CDR3: CASSLVAGVSDTQYF
V: TRBV11-2; D: -; length: 15; J: TRBJ2-1; size: few; DNA: TGTGCCAGCAGCTCCCTAGCCGGGGGTGACAATGAGCAGTTCTTC; CDR3: CASSSLAGGDNEQFF
V: TRBV27; D: TRBD1; length: 15; J: TRBJ1-2; size: -; DNA: TGTGCCAGCAGTTTATCTGCGGGACAGGCACGCGGCTACACCTTC; CDR3: CASSLSAGQARGYTF
V: TRBV28; D: TRBD1; length: 15; J: TRBJ1-4; size: -; DNA: TGTGCCAGCTTACGACAGGGGTTAACTAATGAAAAACTGTTTTTT; CDR3: CASLRQGLTNEKLFF
V: TRBV12-5; D: TRBD1; length: 16; J: TRBJ1-1; size: -; DNA: TGTGCTAGTGGAACTACAAACCGGGACAGCACAGGTGAAGCTTTCTTT; CDR3: CASGTTNRDSTGEAFF
V: TRBV7-9; D: -; length: 13; J: TRBJ2-5; size: -; DNA: TGTGCCAGCTCTAACTCCCTGGAAGAGACCCAGTACTTC; CDR3: CASSNSLEETQYF
V: TRBV2; D: TRBD1; length: 13; J: TRBJ1-4; size: -; DNA: TGTGCCAGCTCCGACAGGGAGGATGAAAAACTGTTTTTT; CDR3: CASSDREDEKLFF
V: TRBV5-1; D: -; length: 15; J: TRBJ1-4; size: -; DNA: TGCGCCAGCAGGTTAACGACAGGCCCCCAGGGAAAACTGTTTTTT; CDR3: CASRLTTGPQGKLFF
V: TRBV7-2; D: TRBD1; length: 15; J: TRBJ2-1; size: -; DNA: TGTGCCAGCAGCTCGACAGGGGACGGATACAATGAGCAGTTCTTC; CDR3: CASSSTGDGYNEQFF
V: TRBV5-1; D: -; length: 13; J: TRBJ2-7; size: -; DNA: TGCGCCAGCATGGACAGCAATTCCTACGAGCAGTACTTC; CDR3: CASMDSNSYEQYF
V: TRBV9; D: TRBD2; length: 15; J: TRBJ2-3; size: -; DNA: TGTGCCAGCAACGAGGGACTAGGCTTTTCCGATACGCAGTATTTT; CDR3: CASNEGLGFSDTQYF
V: TRBV27; D: TRBD2; length: 17; J: TRBJ2-7; size: -; DNA: TGTGCCAGCAGCCGCCTCGGACTAGCGGGGACGGTTTACGAGCAGTACTTC; CDR3: CASSRLGLAGTVYEQYF
V: TRBV30; D: -; length: 14; J: TRBJ2-7; size: -; DNA: TGTGCCTGGAGTGTAAACCAGGGGCCGTACGAGCAGTACTTC; CDR3: CAWSVNQGPYEQYF
V: TRBV7-8; D: TRBD2; length: 15; J: TRBJ2-7; size: once; DNA: TGTGCCAGCAGCCCCAACGGGGGGGCAGGGGACGAGCAGTACTTC; CDR3: CASSPNGGAGDEQYF
V: TRBV5-1; D: TRBD2; length: 16; J: TRBJ2-5; size: -; DNA: TGCGCCAGCAGTACTGGACTAGCGGGGGGACAAGAGACCCAGTACTTC; CDR3: CASSTGLAGGQETQYF
V: TRBV5-1; D: TRBD1; length: 15; J: TRBJ1-2; size: -; DNA: TGCGCCAGCAGCTGGCGAGGGACAGGGATGGATGGCTACACCTTC; CDR3: CASSWRGTGMDGYTF
V: TRBV27; D: TRBD1; length: 15; J: TRBJ1-2; size: -; DNA: TGTGCCAGCAGTTTAAAATACAGGGGCGAATATGGCTACACCTTC; CDR3: CASSLKYRGEYGYTF
V: TRBV29-1; D: -; length: 19; J: TRBJ2-3; size: -; DNA: TGCAGCGTTGAAGATACGGCCCCTTTGGGAGGTCTGGGGACAGATACGCAGTATTTT; CDR3: CSVEDTAPLGGLGTDTQYF
V: TRBV10-3; D: -; length: 13; J: TRBJ1-4; size: -; DNA: TGTGCCATCAGTGACAACAGTGTTCAAAAACTGTTTTTT; CDR3: CAISDNSVQKLFF
V: TRBV13; D: -; length: 15; J: TRBJ2-1; size: -; DNA: TGTGCCAGCAGCTCATGGACACCTTCCTACAATGAGCAGTTCTTC; CDR3: CASSSWTPSYNEQFF
V: TRBV6-5; D: TRBD1; length: 13; J: TRBJ2-7; size: once; DNA: TGTGCCAGCAGTAAGCAACAGGGGGCCCCTGAGTACTTC; CDR3: CASSKQQGAPEYF
V: TRBV6-1; D: -; length: 13; J: TRBJ1-2; size: -; DNA: TGTGCCAGCAGTGAAAACAATGCCTATGGCTACACCTTC; CDR3: CASSENNAYGYTF
V: TRBV9; D: -; length: 13; J: TRBJ2-1; size: -; DNA: TGTGCCAGCAGCGTAGATCCTTACAATGAGCAGTTCTTC; CDR3: CASSVDPYNEQFF
V: TRBV7-6; D: -; length: 16; J: TRBJ2-1; size: -; DNA: TGTGCCAGCAGCCGGATCCAGGGCCGGGTATACAATGAACAGTTCTTC; CDR3: CASSRIQGRVYNEQFF
V: TRBV4-2; D: TRBD2; length: 17; J: TRBJ2-7; size: -; DNA: TGTGCCAGCAGCCAAGACGCGGCGGGAGGTGGGGCCTACGAGCAGTACTTC; CDR3: CASSQDAAGGGAYEQYF
V: TRBV30; D: -; length: 13; J: TRBJ2-5; size: -; DNA: TGTGCCTGGAGTGGGCAGGGCGGTGAGACCCAGTACTTC; CDR3: CAWSGQGGETQYF
V: TRBV19; D: -; length: 12; J: TRBJ1-5; size: -; DNA: TGTGCCAGTACTAGTCGCGGCCAGCCCCAGCATTTT; CDR3: CASTSRGQPQHF
V: TRBV11-2; D: -; length: 14; J: TRBJ2-3; size: -; DNA: TGTGCCAGCACGTACTTTAGCGGCGCAGATACGCAGTATTTT; CDR3: CASTYFSGADTQYF
V: TRBV11-3; D: TRBD1; length: 12; J: TRBJ2-5; size: -; DNA: TGTGCCGGGCAGGGGGCGCGAGAGACCCAGTACTTC; CDR3: CAGQGARETQYF
V: TRBV6-1; D: -; length: 11; J: TRBJ1-2; size: -; DNA: TGTGCCAGCAGTGGTGCAGGGGACTACACCTTC; CDR3: CASSGAGDYTF
V: TRBV6-5; D: TRBD1; length: 15; J: TRBJ1-6; size: -; DNA: TGTGCCAGCAGTGCGAGACAGGGGGCAGGGTCACCCCTCCACTTT; CDR3: CASSARQGAGSPLHF